The clone carrying this T cell receptor beta chain has ten or more counts. Treatment of any kind had been given to no patient before thyroid surgery. TCRdb reprocessed the PCR reads using MiXCR. The table lists about 36,000 clones, less than 25% of them singletons, with around 16% in the top ten. The entry originates in a study of metastatic and nonmetastatic thyroid tumors. The CDR3 extends over 14 amino acids. CDR1 is SGHTA and CDR2 is FQGNSA in the germline V gene. The V end lost 1 base, the J end lost 7 bases, and 11 bases lay between the germline ends. The source material was blood. V usage is TRBV7-2 and J usage is TRBJ2-4, with D possibly TRBD2 on 6 matching bases. The source of this sequence is a female donor with papillary thyroid cancer or a benign thyroid nodule (not recorded which). Some clones in this sample may be carry-over from other donors' samples. This CDR3 reads CASSLDLAVNIQYF. Here the CDR3 DNA reads TGTGCCAGCAGCTTAGATTTAGCGGTGAACATTCAGTACTTC.